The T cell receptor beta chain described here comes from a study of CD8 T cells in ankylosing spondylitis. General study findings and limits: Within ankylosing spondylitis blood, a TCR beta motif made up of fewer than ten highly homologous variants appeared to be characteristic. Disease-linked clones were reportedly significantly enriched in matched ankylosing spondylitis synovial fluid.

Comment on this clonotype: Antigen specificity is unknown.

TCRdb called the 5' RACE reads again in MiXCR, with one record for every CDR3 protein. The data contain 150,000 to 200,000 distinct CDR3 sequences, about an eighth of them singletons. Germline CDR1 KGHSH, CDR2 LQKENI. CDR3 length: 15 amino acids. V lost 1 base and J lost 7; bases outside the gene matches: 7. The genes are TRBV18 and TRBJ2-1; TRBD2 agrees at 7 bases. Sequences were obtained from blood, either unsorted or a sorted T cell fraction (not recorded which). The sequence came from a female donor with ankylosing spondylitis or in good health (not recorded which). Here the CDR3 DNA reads TGTGCCAGCTCACCACGGGAGCACGGGGGGAATGAGCAGTTCTTC. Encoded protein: CASSPREHGGNEQFF. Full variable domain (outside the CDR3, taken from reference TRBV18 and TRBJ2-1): NAGVMQNPRHLVRRRGQEARLRCSPMKGHSHVYWYRQLPEEGLKFMVYLQKENIIDESGMPKERFSAEFPKEGPSILRIQQVVRGDSAAYFCASSPREHGGNEQFFGPGTRLTVL.